The 21 T cell receptor beta chains below were found in one sample sequenced in a study of OX40 agonist ivuxolimab in advanced cancers. The protocol was immunoSEQ multiplex PCR, while the TCRdb copy is restricted to in-frame clones and leaves out a portion. The sample lists around 15,000 clones; about 91% were seen once. The specimen comprised CD4+ or CD8+ T cells sorted from blood, sampled in a trial of the OX40 agonist ivuxolimab. All receptors derive from an adult with an advanced solid tumor such as melanoma, head and neck, liver or kidney cancer.

The rearrangement uses TRBV7-9 and TRBJ2-7; 7 bases align to TRBD2. The germline V gene encodes CDR1 SEHNR and CDR2 FQNEAQ (reference sequence). This CDR3 has 17 amino acids. V dropped 4 bases and J dropped 2; count of bases not matched to a gene: 14. The CDR3 DNA follows: TGTGCCAGCAGCTCACCCAAGACTAGCCGGGACGCCTACGAGCAGTACTTC. This encodes CASSSPKTSRDAYEQYF.

J is TRBJ2-7 and V is TRBV29-1; 10 positions match TRBD1. V was clipped by 7 bases and J by 3 bases; unmatched bases: 6. The germline V gene has CDR1 SQVTM and CDR2 ANQGSEA. The CDR3 contains 13 residues. The CDR3 sequence: CSGTGGNNYEQYF. Here the CDR3 DNA reads TGCAGCGGGACAGGGGGGAATAACTACGAGCAGTACTTC.

The chain recombines TRBV19 with TRBJ1-2; 7 bases fit TRBD1. The CDR3 loop spans 11 amino acids. In germline, CDR1 is LNHDA, CDR2 SQIVND (reference sequence). V was pared by 10 bases and J by 5 bases, with 4 bases of the junction left unmatched. The DNA of the CDR3 is TGTGCCACCTCGACAGGGTATGGCTACACCTTC. As protein: CATSTGYGYTF.

This clone was picked up one time. This sample also contains other DNA sequences that code for the same CDR3. This sequence joins TRBV5-6 and TRBJ1-5, with D hard to call. Germline V gene data show CDR1 as SGHDT and CDR2 as YYEEEE. The CDR3 has 12 residues. Trimming removed 2 bases at V and 6 bases at J, with 6 bases between. CDR3 DNA sequence: TGTGCCAGCAGCTTAGGGAGTCAGCCCCAGCATTTT. Amino acid sequence: CASSLGSQPQHF.

This clone was found once. This chain joins TRBV5-4 and TRBJ1-1, with D unclear. Germline assignment: CDR1 SGHNT and CDR2 YYREEE (reference sequence). The CDR3 length is 14 residues. Deletions cut 0 bases from V and 1 base from J, with 7 bases between. In DNA form, the CDR3 reads TGTGCCAGCAGCTTGGGCGGCTGGAACACTGAAGCTTTCTTT. This encodes CASSLGGWNTEAFF.

V usage is TRBV6-5 and J usage is TRBJ1-3, with D possibly being TRBD1 (6 bases). CDR1 and CDR2 (germline): MNHEY, SVGAGI. The length of the CDR3 is 14 residues. V lost 3 bases and J 2 bases, leaving 8 bases between the germline ends. As DNA, the CDR3 is TGTGCCAGCAGTTATGGGGGGCCTGGAAACACCATATATTTT. As protein: CASSYGGPGNTIYF.

The J gene is TRBJ2-3, the V gene TRBV7-8, with TRBD2 matching 14 bases. The germline CDR1 and CDR2 sequences are SGHVS and FQNEAQ. Trimming cost V 3 bases and J 3 bases; bases outside gene matches: 5. The CDR3 runs to 17 residues. The CDR3 bases are TGTGCCAGCAGCTTCAGACTAGCGGGAGGGGAAACAGATACGCAGTATTTT. It translates to CASSFRLAGGETDTQYF.

The V gene is TRBV10-2, the J gene TRBJ2-1; 9 bases line up with TRBD2. This CDR3 spans 15 amino acids. Trimming removed 6 bases from V and 10 bases from J; junction bases left unmatched: 13. Germline lookup yields CDR1 WSHSY and CDR2 SAAADI. The CDR3 loop is CASRWGSGGPGEQFF. Here the CDR3 DNA reads TGCGCCAGCAGATGGGGTAGCGGGGGCCCCGGGGAGCAGTTCTTC.

This chain connects TRBV6-5 to TRBJ2-7, with D unresolved. This CDR3 is 11 amino acids long. The germline gives CDR1 MNHEY, CDR2 SVGAGI. Trimming took 5 bases from V and 3 from J, leaving 5 bases between them. The CDR3 spells CASSENYEQYF. The DNA of the CDR3 is TGTGCCAGCAGTGAGAACTACGAGCAGTACTTC.

The chain joins TRBV7-7 to TRBJ2-3; no definite D call. This CDR3 has 14 residues. In germline, CDR1 is SSHAT, CDR2 FNYEAQ (reference sequence). Trimming took off 2 bases at V and 2 bases at J, with 8 bases between the two ends. The CDR3 DNA sequence: TGTGCCAGCAGCTTAACGGCGTTCACAGATACGCAGTATTTT. Translated: CASSLTAFTDTQYF. Full variable domain (missing parts from reference TRBV7-7 and TRBJ2-3): GAGVSQSPRYKVTKRGQDVTLRCDPISSHATLYWYQQALGQGPEFLTYFNYEAQPDKSGLPSDRFSAERPEGSISTLTIQRTEQRDSAMYRCASSLTAFTDTQYFGPGTRLTVL.

A note on this clone: Mismatch with germline at one junction end may stem from a read error. The chain links TRBV10-2 to TRBJ2-3; 9 bases align to TRBD2. CDR1 WSHSY and CDR2 SAAADI come from the germline V gene. The CDR3 runs 15 residues. The CDR3 nucleotides read TGCGCCAGCAGTGAGTCAGGGACTAGCATAGATACGCAGTATTTT. Protein sequence: CASSESGTSIDTQYF.

A single count supports this clone. The rearrangement links TRBV9 to TRBJ2-1; TRBD2 agrees at 7 bases. The CDR3 is made up of 16 amino acids. Germline CDR1 reads SGDLS; CDR2 reads YYNGEE. The ends lost 2 bases at V and 3 bases at J; junction bases unmatched: 8. CDR3 coding DNA: TGTGCCAGCAGCGTTCACGGCGGGGGTTACTACAATGAGCAGTTCTTC. Amino acid sequence: CASSVHGGGYYNEQFF.

CDR3 in DNA: TGTGCCAGTAGTATGGGGACAGGGGGCATTCGCCACGAGCAGTACTTC. It codes for CASSMGTGGIRHEQYF. The chain employs TRBV19 and TRBJ2-7, with 12 bases fitting TRBD1. The CDR3 runs to 16 residues. Trimming cost V 3 bases and J 5 bases; bases outside gene matches: 8. Germline-derived CDR1 and CDR2 are LNHDA and SQIVND (reference sequence).

The V and J genes are TRBV25-1 and TRBJ1-2, with 8 bases identical to TRBD1. CDR1 is MGHDK and CDR2 is SYGVNS in the germline V gene. The J segment lost 7 bases and the V segment lost 4 bases, leaving 5 bases of the junction unmatched. The CDR3 length is 13 residues. The CDR3: CASSVTGAGGYTF. The CDR3 coding sequence is TGTGCCAGCAGTGTGACAGGGGCTGGTGGCTACACCTTC.

V usage is TRBV27 and J usage is TRBJ1-2; D call uncertain. Germline V gene sequence: CDR1 MNHEY, CDR2 SMNVEV (reference sequence). CDR3 length equals 12 residues. Trimming pared 7 bases from V and 8 bases from J, leaving 14 bases between. CDR3 protein: CASKTLAGGYTF. In DNA form, the CDR3 reads TGTGCCAGCAAAACTCTGGCCGGGGGCTACACCTTC.

V is TRBV11-3 and J is TRBJ2-5, with 9 bases that match TRBD1. Germline V gene data show CDR1 as SGHNT and CDR2 as YENEEA. V shed 6 bases, J shed 3 bases, and the junction held 11 bases outside the gene matches. The CDR3 extends over 16 amino acids. CDR3 protein: CASRPRTGDLKETQYF. In DNA, the CDR3 is TGTGCCAGCAGACCCAGGACAGGGGACCTGAAAGAGACCCAGTACTTC.

The chain joins TRBV27 to TRBJ2-3; a possible D gene is TRBD1 (6 bases). The CDR3 spans 16 residues. Looked up from germline, CDR1 is MNHEY and CDR2 is SMNVEV (reference sequence). V shed 8 bases and J shed 1 base, with 19 bases lying between them. CDR3 sequence reads: CASRPDSQGGTDTQYF. DNA for the CDR3: TGTGCCAGCCGCCCCGACTCACAGGGTGGCACAGATACGCAGTATTTT.

The chain is built from TRBV27 and TRBJ1-1, with TRBD1 identical over 8 bases. CDR1 and CDR2 (germline): MNHEY, SMNVEV (reference sequence). This CDR3 is built from 12 residues. V was clipped by 5 bases and J by 13 bases; unmatched bases: 9. In DNA form, the CDR3 reads TGTGCCAGCAGTACTGGGGGACAGGAAAGTTTCTTT. Residues: CASSTGGQESFF.

V gene TRBV7-6 combines with J gene TRBJ2-1; 7 nucleotides match TRBD2. The CDR3 is 16 residues long. The J segment lost 5 bases and the V segment lost 1 base, leaving 8 bases of the junction unmatched. Germline V lookup: CDR1 SGHVS, CDR2 FNYEAQ. The CDR3 reads CASSLEVAGMDNEQFF. CDR3 nucleotide sequence: TGTGCCAGCAGCTTAGAGGTAGCGGGTATGGACAATGAGCAGTTCTTC.

The genes are TRBV19 and TRBJ2-5; 8 bases fit TRBD1. The DNA end favors TRBJ2-7, so the J call may be wrong. Germline assignment: CDR1 LNHDA and CDR2 SQIVND (reference sequence). CDR3 length equals 13 residues. In nucleotides, the CDR3 is TGTGCCAGTAGTTCGACAGGGGCCAACGAGCAGTACTTC. The encoded protein is CASSSTGANEQYF.

The rearrangement joins TRBV5-1 to TRBJ2-7; 11 nucleotides line up with TRBD2. The CDR3 is 16 amino acids. The trim removed 2 bases at V and 2 bases at J, leaving 6 bases unmatched. Looked up from germline, CDR1 is SGHRS and CDR2 is YFSETQ. The CDR3 DNA sequence: TGCGCCAGCAGCTTCGGTCTAGCGGGGGGCCCCTACGAGCAGTACTTC. Its translation is CASSFGLAGGPYEQYF.